The clone carrying this T cell receptor (beta chain) was observed a few times. The data were produced by immunoSEQ multiplex PCR, yet TCRdb's version contains in-frame clones alone and is incomplete. The sample records 400,000 to 450,000 clones, about nine tenths being singletons. These data are taken from a study of blood T cell repertoires in COVID-19. Germline assignment: CDR1 PRHDT and CDR2 FYEKMQ (reference sequence). The CDR3 is 14 residues long. V dropped 5 bases and J dropped 8; count of bases not matched to a gene: 8. The receptor was isolated from a woman in her 30s with active or convalescent COVID-19. The chain combines TRBV13 with TRBJ1-4; 7 bases line up with TRBD1. Input material: peripheral blood. The CDR3 DNA reads as TGTGCCAGCAGCAGGCGGGACAGCGGGGAAAAACTGTTTTTT. Translation: CASSRRDSGEKLFF.